This T cell receptor (beta chain) was captured by sequencing in a study of blood T cell repertoires in COVID-19. Sequenced by immunoSEQ multiplex PCR; TCRdb stores in-frame clones only, minus some. There are approximately 250,000 clones in the sample; roughly 86% occur only once, and over 8% lies in the top ten. From germline, CDR1 is MNHEY and CDR2 SVGAGI. After removal of 2 bases from V and 5 bases from J, the junction contained 11 bases not matched to a gene. This CDR3 is built from 16 residues. What was sequenced was peripheral blood. The clonotype originates from a middle-aged man with active or convalescent COVID-19. J is TRBJ2-5 and V is TRBV6-5; 7 bases are a match to TRBD1. The chain's CDR3 is CASSYPRQGDRETQYF. CDR3 coding DNA: TGTGCCAGCAGTTACCCTCGACAGGGCGACCGTGAGACCCAGTACTTC.